Included here is one T cell receptor (beta chain) sequence, with context. Germline lookup yields CDR1 SGDLS and CDR2 YYNGEE. J lost 7 bases, V lost 0 bases, and 5 bases had no gene match. The CDR3 is 15 residues long. Method: immunoSEQ multiplex PCR; TCRdb's copy keeps in-frame clones and lacks some. The sample includes some 400,000 clones, 80% to 90% of them seen just once. This sample was included in a study of blood T cell repertoires in COVID-19. This chain uses TRBV9 with TRBJ1-2, with 11 bases that match TRBD1. Material for sequencing was peripheral blood. The TCR originated in a woman aged 55 to 70 with COVID-19, enrolled during active disease. CDR3 coding DNA: TGTGCCAGCAGCGTAGCTGGACAGGGGGCGTTTGGCTACACCTTC. This sequence encodes CASSVAGQGAFGYTF.